This TCR beta chain came from a study of T-cell reconstitution after alpha-beta-depleted transplantation in children. Study-wide results and limits: Several patients had high TCRbeta diversity at day 60; it came from surviving recipient T cells and thymic progenitors. There were reportedly several hundred expanded graft clones from which alpha-beta T cells came about two months after transplant. At the one-year point after transplant, T-cell counts and TCRbeta diversity were found to come mostly from T cells that had been newly produced.

The germline CDR1 and CDR2 sequences are DFQATT and SNEGSKA (reference sequence). CDR3 length equals 12 residues. Trimming took off 4 bases at V and 6 bases at J, with 10 bases between the two ends. Preparation of the TCRbeta library involved a method that used unique molecular identifiers. TCRdb re-called the PCR reads through MiXCR, storing one row per CDR3 protein. Here the sample spans around 700,000 distinct CDR3 sequences, over 10% being singletons. Ten or more counts support this clonotype. Antigen: not known. This chain uses TRBV20-1 with TRBJ1-5; D is uncertain. This TCR was sampled from a girl under 10 years old with congenital amegakaryocytic thrombocytopenia, due to receive a stem cell transplant. Sequenced here: PBMCs, sampled before TCRalphabeta/CD19-depleted stem cell transplant. For the CDR3, the DNA is TGCAGTGCTAAGCCGGGTGCTCAGCCCCAGCATTTT. Its protein product is CSAKPGAQPQHF.